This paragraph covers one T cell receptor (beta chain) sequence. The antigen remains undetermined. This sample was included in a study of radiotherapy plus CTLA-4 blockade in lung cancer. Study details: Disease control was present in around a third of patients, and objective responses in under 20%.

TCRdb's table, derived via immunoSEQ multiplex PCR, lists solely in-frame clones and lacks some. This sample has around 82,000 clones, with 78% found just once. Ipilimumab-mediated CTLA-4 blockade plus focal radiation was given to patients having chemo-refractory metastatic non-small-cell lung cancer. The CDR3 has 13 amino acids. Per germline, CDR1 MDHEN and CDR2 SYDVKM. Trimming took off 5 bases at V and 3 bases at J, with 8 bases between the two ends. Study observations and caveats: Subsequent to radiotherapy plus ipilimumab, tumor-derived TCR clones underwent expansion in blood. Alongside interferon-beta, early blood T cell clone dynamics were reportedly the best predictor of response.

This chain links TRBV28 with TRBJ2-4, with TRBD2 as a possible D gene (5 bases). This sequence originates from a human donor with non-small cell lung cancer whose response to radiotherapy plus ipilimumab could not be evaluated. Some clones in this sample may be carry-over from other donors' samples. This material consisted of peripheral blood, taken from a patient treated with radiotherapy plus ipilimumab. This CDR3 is CASSLGSKNIQYF. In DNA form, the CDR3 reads TGTGCCAGCAGTCTAGGGAGCAAAAACATTCAGTACTTC.